This TCR beta chain comes out of a study of cytomegalovirus exposure and HLA in healthy donors. Looking at the study overall: A previous analysis identified fewer than 130 million unique TCR beta sequences derived from roughly 190 million T cells. Study-wide findings and caveats: In an earlier analysis, most TCR beta V segments were productive about 87% or about 30% of the time. With later analysis, a missense DCLRE1C variant became linked to TCR beta V- and J-gene trimming.

As concerns this clone: As yet, its antigen is unknown.

The germline V and J ends were trimmed by 5 bases and 4 bases, with 17 bases remaining between them. Germline V lookup: CDR1 LNHDA, CDR2 SQIVND (reference sequence). There are 15 residues in the CDR3. The PCR used 60 Vbeta and 13 Jbeta primers. Here immunoSEQ multiplex PCR was the method, and the copy in TCRdb shows in-frame clones only, minus some. The sample lists fewer than 200,000 clones, 87% occurring once. The chain carries TRBV19 and TRBJ2-5; D gene ambiguous. The material sequenced was PBMCs. The sequence was obtained from a boy aged 2-9 years in good health and CMV-seronegative. The CDR3 DNA follows: TGTGCCAGTAGTCCCACCTTTCATAACTCAGAGACCCAGTACTTC. The encoded protein is CASSPTFHNSETQYF. Full variable domain (rest looked up from reference TRBV19 and TRBJ2-5): DGGITQSPKYLFRKEGQNVTLSCEQNLNHDAMYWYRQDPGQGLRLIYYSQIVNDFQKGDIAEGYSVSREKKESFPLTVTSAQKNPTAFYLCASSPTFHNSETQYFGPGTRLLVL.